This record concerns one T cell receptor beta chain sequence. This clone's antigen is unknown. The junction and the germline gene differ at one end; a read error may be behind it. The source of the sample is a study of T cell repertoires in cytomegalovirus infection (dated by TCRdb to between 2019 and 2020). Broadly, across the study: Donor HLA type was relevant to the analysis, as public TCR beta signatures indicated carriage of CMV infection together with the matching HLA type. Study-wide conclusions, independent of this receptor: In both this cohort and an independent roughly 330-donor cohort, the cumulative frequency of public TCR beta family members distinguished carriers of CMV infection plus the relevant HLA type. The ex vivo response was dominated by HLA-C-restricted CMV-specific TCR beta clonotypes, which also provided the single most frequent clonotype in two of eight donors.

Sequencing took place on an Illumina HiSeq 1500. TCRdb handled the public reads itself, with Q25 trimming in fastp and clone calling in MiXCR, and kept productive beta chains. Rows with a matching CDR3 protein are joined into one entry that keeps the most common DNA and genes. Across this sample there are about 400,000 distinct CDR3 sequences, with over 15% seen only once. In total, the top ten clones hold roughly 8.7% of the sample. The TCR comes from a human donor in good health (CMV status not recorded). Some clones in this sample may be carry-over from other donors' samples. Input material: PBMCs.

This receptor has the CDR3 CASSEEAHGNEQFF. The nucleotide sequence reads TGTGCCAGCAGCGAAGAGGCCCACGGGAATGAGCAGTTCTTC. This chain is built from TRBV2 and TRBJ2-1; confidence is insufficient to name the D gene. The germline V gene specifies SNHLY as CDR1 and FYNNEI as CDR2. The CDR3, from cysteine to phenylalanine, totals 14 residues. Only the CDR3 portion is preserved as DNA: 42 bases, with reading frame beginning at the first base.